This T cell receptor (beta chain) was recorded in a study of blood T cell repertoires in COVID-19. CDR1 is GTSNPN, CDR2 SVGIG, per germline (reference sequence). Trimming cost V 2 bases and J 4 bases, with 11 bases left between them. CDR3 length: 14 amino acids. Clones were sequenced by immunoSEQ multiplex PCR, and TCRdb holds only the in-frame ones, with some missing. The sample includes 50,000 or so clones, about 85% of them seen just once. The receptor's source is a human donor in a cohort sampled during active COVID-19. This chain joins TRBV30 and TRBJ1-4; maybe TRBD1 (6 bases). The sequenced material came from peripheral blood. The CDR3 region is CAWSWDISNEKLFF. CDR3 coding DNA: TGTGCCTGGAGTTGGGACATAAGTAATGAAAAACTGTTTTTT. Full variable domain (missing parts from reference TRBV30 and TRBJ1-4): SQTIHQWPATLVQPVGSPLSLECTVEGTSNPNLYWYRQAAGRGLQLLFYSVGIGQISSEVPQNLSASRPQDRQFILSSKKLLLSDSGFYLCAWSWDISNEKLFFGSGTQLSVL.